Shown below are 10 T cell receptor beta chains from a single sample sequenced in a study of radiotherapy plus CTLA-4 blockade in lung cancer. Sequencing used immunoSEQ multiplex PCR; TCRdb keeps in-frame clones, though not all of them. Among around 38,000 clones listed, approximately 83% were seen once. The sequenced sample was peripheral blood, obtained from a patient treated with radiotherapy plus ipilimumab. The receptors come from a human donor with non-small cell lung cancer whose response to radiotherapy plus ipilimumab could not be evaluated.

V gene TRBV19 combines with J gene TRBJ2-7; 7 nucleotides align to TRBD1. The CDR3 consists of 14 residues. CDR1 and CDR2 from the germline V gene are LNHDA and SQIVND (reference sequence). V was clipped by 6 bases and J by 3 bases; unmatched bases: 8. CDR3 residues: CASRDPRTGYEQYF. CDR3 sequence (DNA): TGTGCCAGTAGAGACCCTCGGACAGGCTACGAGCAGTACTTC.

Worth noting for this clone: Other nucleotide sequences in the sample specify the same CDR3. This chain joins TRBV28 and TRBJ2-5, with 8 bases fitting TRBD1. This CDR3 is 15 amino acids long. The germline V gene encodes CDR1 MDHEN and CDR2 SYDVKM. J gave up 5 bases and V 1 base, and 6 bases lay outside the gene matches. The CDR3 nucleotides read TGTGCCAGCAGTTTATCAGGGGGCCTTGGTGAGACCCAGTACTTC. It translates to CASSLSGGLGETQYF.

The V and J genes are TRBV6-4 and TRBJ1-1; 11 bases map to TRBD1. The germline CDR1 and CDR2 sequences are MRHNA and SNTAGT. Losses at the gene ends were 5 bases for V and 4 bases for J; bases not matched to a gene: 3. CDR3 length: 14 residues. In DNA form, the CDR3 reads TGTGCCAGCAGTTCCGGGACAGGGGGCACTGAAGCTTTCTTT. Translating gives CASSSGTGGTEAFF.

J is TRBJ2-5 and V is TRBV28; a possible D gene is TRBD1 (6 bases). The germline CDR1 and CDR2 sequences are MDHEN and SYDVKM. Deletions cut 5 bases from V and 5 bases from J, with 18 bases between. This CDR3 comprises 15 residues. CDR3 region: CASSPSMDRRETQYF. The CDR3 nucleotides read TGTGCCAGCAGTCCCTCAATGGACAGAAGGGAGACCCAGTACTTC.

The chain recombines TRBV7-2 with TRBJ1-2; weak D call: TRBD1 (6 bases). The CDR3 extends over 15 amino acids. Germline assignment: CDR1 SGHTA and CDR2 FQGNSA. V lost 5 bases to trimming and J lost 2 bases, with 15 bases between them. In nucleotides, the CDR3 is TGTGCCAGCAGCACCCTACAGGGCCCGAACTATGGCTACACCTTC. Its translation is CASSTLQGPNYGYTF.

The CDR3 loop reads CASSPRQGSETQYF. The CDR3, as DNA: TGTGCCAGCAGTCCGAGACAGGGGTCCGAGACCCAGTACTTC. The V gene is TRBV27, the J gene TRBJ2-5; 8 bases are a match to TRBD1. V trimming: 5 bases; J trimming: 5 bases; junction bases outside the gene matches: 7. This CDR3 has 14 amino acids. Looked up from germline, CDR1 is MNHEY and CDR2 is SMNVEV (reference sequence).

A single count supports this clone. V usage is TRBV28 and J usage is TRBJ2-7, with TRBD1 matching 8 bases. Germline CDR1 is MDHEN and CDR2 is SYDVKM. With V trimmed by 5 bases and J by 1 base, 7 bases remained unmatched. There are 15 residues in the CDR3. CDR3 sequence reads: CASSLTGGGSYEQYF. CDR3 DNA sequence: TGTGCCAGCAGTCTCACAGGGGGTGGGTCCTACGAGCAGTACTTC.

This clone has only one observation. The chain is built from TRBV4-1 and TRBJ2-5; D possibly corresponds to TRBD2 (5 bases). The CDR3 is 16 amino acids. The V gene lost 0 bases and the J gene lost 4 bases, with 15 bases spanning the gap. Per the germline V gene, CDR1 is MGHRA and CDR2 is YSYEKL. The CDR3 loop reads CASSQEGSRRGETQYF. The CDR3 DNA follows: TGCGCCAGCAGCCAAGAAGGTTCCAGACGGGGAGAGACCCAGTACTTC.

This sequence joins TRBV6-5 and TRBJ1-3; D remains ambiguous. The germline V and J ends were trimmed by 7 bases and 0 bases, with 13 bases remaining between them. The V gene's germline CDR1 is MNHEY and CDR2 SVGAGI. The CDR3 runs to 15 residues. The CDR3 protein is CASKPFGASGNTIYF. In DNA form, the CDR3 reads TGTGCCAGCAAACCTTTCGGAGCCTCTGGAAACACCATATATTTT.

This clone was counted between two and nine times. The chain employs TRBV7-2 and TRBJ1-6, with D perhaps matching TRBD1 (5 bases). V dropped 7 bases and J dropped 9 bases, with 13 bases sitting between them. This CDR3 is 13 amino acids long. The germline V gene has CDR1 SGHTA and CDR2 FQGNSA. CDR3: CASTLDSVSPLHF. CDR3 sequence (DNA): TGTGCCAGCACCCTCGACAGTGTTTCACCCCTCCACTTT. The entire variable domain, with the rest obtained from reference TRBV7-2 and TRBJ1-6, is as follows: GAGVSQSPSNKVTEKGKDVELRCDPISGHTALYWYRQSLGQGLEFLIYFQGNSAPDKSGLPSDRFSAERTGGSVSTLTIQRTQQEDSAVYLCASTLDSVSPLHFGNGTRLTVT.